The rows below give T cell receptor beta chains drawn from one sample of a study of T-cell reconstitution after alpha-beta-depleted transplantation in children. TCRdb independently ran MiXCR on the PCR reads; one entry per CDR3 protein. The repertoire has just over 950,000 distinct CDR3 sequences, less than 30% of them found once; the top ten carry over 25%. The sample here was PBMCs, mostly from graft donor cells, taken 360 days after TCRalphabeta/CD19-depleted stem cell transplant. All receptors come from a boy under three years old who had a stem cell transplant for SCID, so the T cells may come from the graft donor. The CDR3 runs from the conserved cysteine through the conserved F or W. A D gene is named only where the DNA matches it firmly. Not all rows give a size; the values are once, few, many and, for expanded clones, a class.

.	TRBD2	16	TRBV4-2	TRBJ2-7	TGTGCCAGCAGCCGGGGACTAGCGGGGAGCTCCTACGAGCAGTACTTC	CASSRGLAGSSYEQYF
many	.	13	TRBV5-1	TRBJ2-7	TGCGCCAGCAGCTTGGGCAGGGCCTACGAGCAGTACTTC	CASSLGRAYEQYF
few	.	14	TRBV7-2	TRBJ2-1	TGTGCCAGCAGCTTCGGGCTTATATACAATGAGCAGTTCTTC	CASSFGLIYNEQFF
.	.	16	TRBV7-2	TRBJ2-2	TGTGCCAGCAGCTTAGGGGGAGGTTGGTTCACCGGGGAGCTGTTTTTT	CASSLGGGWFTGELFF
.	.	17	TRBV27	TRBJ2-5	TGTGCCAGCAGTCCTAGGCGCTCAGGGAAGGGGCAAGAGACCCAGTACTTC	CASSPRRSGKGQETQYF
.	TRBD1	15	TRBV5-1	TRBJ1-2	TGCGCCAGCAGCTTTTTGACAGGGGTTAACTATGGCTACACCTTC	CASSFLTGVNYGYTF
.	TRBD1	16	TRBV4-3	TRBJ2-7	TGCGCCAGCAGCCAAGATCGAGACAGGGCCCTACTCGAGCAGTACTTC	CASSQDRDRALLEQYF
.	TRBD1	16	TRBV6-1	TRBJ1-1	TGTGCCAGCAGGGACCCCGGACAGGTTAGGGACACTGAAGCTTTCTTT	CASRDPGQVRDTEAFF
few	.	15	TRBV18	TRBJ2-7	TGTGCCAGCTCACCATCGGCAGGGATATCCTACGAGCAGTACTTC	CASSPSAGISYEQYF
.	.	15	TRBV10-3	TRBJ2-7	TGTGCCATCAGTGGGCGGGTTTTGGACTCCTACGAGCAGTACTTC	CAISGRVLDSYEQYF
.	TRBD2	16	TRBV5-6	TRBJ2-3	TGTGCCAGCAGCTTGGGTGTGACTAGCGGGGGTTATACGCAGTATTTT	CASSLGVTSGGYTQYF
.	TRBD1	15	TRBV7-6	TRBJ2-7	TGTGCCAGCAGCTCCTACAGGGGGGTCGCCTACGAGCAGTACTTC	CASSSYRGVAYEQYF
.	TRBD2	14	TRBV20-1	TRBJ2-1	TGCAGTGCCTCTCGCGGGAGTGGTGGGGATGAGCAGTCCTTC	CSASRGSGGDEQSF